These 5 T cell receptor beta chains were all obtained from the same sample, sequenced in a study of T-cell memory formation after mild COVID-19. MiXCR, applied by TCRdb to the 5' RACE reads, yields one record per CDR3 protein. The sample includes a few hundred thousand distinct CDR3 sequences, about a sixth of them seen just once. Sequencing was done on a sample of PBMCs or a T cell subset sorted from them (not recorded which). These receptors came from a man aged 18-30 years who had mild COVID-19 (a few samples of this study predate the infection). Cell type and time point are not known.

This clonotype has just a few counts. The chain is built from TRBV30 and TRBJ1-5; D ambiguous. The CDR3 sequence is 11 residues long. The germline V and J ends were trimmed by 5 bases and 7 bases, with 9 bases remaining between them. Germline V gene sequence: CDR1 GTSNPN, CDR2 SVGIG (reference sequence). DNA of the CDR3: TGTGCCTGGGGGGTTGGACAGCCCCAGCATTTT. Translation gives CAWGVGQPQHF.

This clonotype was observed at least ten times. The genes are TRBV20-1 and TRBJ2-1, with 8 bases fitting TRBD1. Per germline, CDR1 DFQATT and CDR2 SNEGSKA (reference sequence). V was clipped by 6 bases and J by 7 bases; unmatched bases: 11. The CDR3 has 14 amino acids. The CDR3 spells CSAPRQGALNEQFF. CDR3 coding DNA: TGCAGTGCCCCACGCCAGGGGGCGTTGAATGAGCAGTTCTTC.

This clonotype appeared a few times. The chain recombines TRBV2 with TRBJ2-3; tentative D call: TRBD2 (6 bases). Per germline, CDR1 SNHLY and CDR2 FYNNEI. The CDR3 is 16 residues long. Trimming took 2 bases from V and 3 from J, leaving 15 bases between them. The CDR3 nucleotides are TGTGCCAGCAGTGAAACCGGGAGCCCTCCAACAGATACGCAGTATTTT. Amino acids: CASSETGSPPTDTQYF.

The chain is built from TRBV5-1 and TRBJ2-3, with 8 nucleotides matching TRBD2. The CDR3 is 15 amino acids. Germline values: CDR1 SGHRS, CDR2 YFSETQ. The V segment lost 4 bases and the J segment 5 bases; nucleotides outside the gene matches: 9. CDR3 protein: CASSLQGTRGDTQYF. For the CDR3, the DNA is TGCGCCAGCAGCCTGCAGGGGACTAGAGGAGATACGCAGTATTTT.

CDR3 nucleotides: TGTGCCAGCAGCGCGACAGCTTCTGGGGCCAACGTCCTGACTTTC. This codes for CASSATASGANVLTF. The rearrangement joins TRBV7-3 to TRBJ2-6, with a possible D match to TRBD1 (5 bases). V lost 5 bases and J 1 base, leaving 9 bases between the germline ends. Looked up from germline, CDR1 is SGHTA and CDR2 is FQGTGA. The CDR3 is 15 amino acids.